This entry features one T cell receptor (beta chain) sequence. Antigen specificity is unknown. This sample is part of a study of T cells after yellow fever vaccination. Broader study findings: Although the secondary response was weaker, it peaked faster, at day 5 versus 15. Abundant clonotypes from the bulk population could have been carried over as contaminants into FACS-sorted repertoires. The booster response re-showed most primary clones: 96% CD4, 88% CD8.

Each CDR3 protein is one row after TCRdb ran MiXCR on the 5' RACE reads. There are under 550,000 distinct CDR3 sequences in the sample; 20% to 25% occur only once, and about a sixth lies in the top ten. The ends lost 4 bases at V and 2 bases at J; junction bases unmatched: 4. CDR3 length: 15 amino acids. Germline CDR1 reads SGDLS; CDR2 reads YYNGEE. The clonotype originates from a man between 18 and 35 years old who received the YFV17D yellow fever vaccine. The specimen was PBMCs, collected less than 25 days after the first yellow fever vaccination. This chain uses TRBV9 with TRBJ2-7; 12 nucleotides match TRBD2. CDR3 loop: CASSPGLAGPYEQYF. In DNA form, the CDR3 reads TGTGCCAGCAGCCCCGGACTAGCGGGGCCCTACGAGCAGTACTTC. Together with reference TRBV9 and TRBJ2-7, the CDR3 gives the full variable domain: DSGVTQTPKHLITATGQRVTLRCSPRSGDLSVYWYQQSLDQGLQFLIQYYNGEERAKGNILERFSAQQFPDLHSELNLSSLELGDSALYFCASSPGLAGPYEQYFGPGTRLTVT.